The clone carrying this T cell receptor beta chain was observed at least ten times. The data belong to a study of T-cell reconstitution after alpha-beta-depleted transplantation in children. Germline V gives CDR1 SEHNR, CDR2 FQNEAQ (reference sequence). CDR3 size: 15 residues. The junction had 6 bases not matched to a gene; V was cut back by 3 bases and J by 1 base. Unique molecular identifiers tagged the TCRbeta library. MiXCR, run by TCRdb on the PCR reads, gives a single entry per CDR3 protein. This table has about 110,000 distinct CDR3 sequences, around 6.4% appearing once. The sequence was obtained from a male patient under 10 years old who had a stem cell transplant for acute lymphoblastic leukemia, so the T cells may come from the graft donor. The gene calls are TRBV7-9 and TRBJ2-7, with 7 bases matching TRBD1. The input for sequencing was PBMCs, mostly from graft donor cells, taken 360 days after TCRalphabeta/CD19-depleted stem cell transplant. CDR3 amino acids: CASSLSRGKSYEQYF. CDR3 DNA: TGTGCCAGCAGCTTGTCCAGGGGGAAATCCTACGAGCAGTACTTC.